This TCR beta chain is drawn from a study of CD8 T cells in Susac syndrome. Study-level information: Patients with Susac syndrome were therapy-naive, treated with corticosteroids, or treated with intravenous immunoglobulin alone when blood was collected.

CD8+ and CD4+ T cells were negatively isolated; TEMRA cells were FACS-enriched. Random hexamers were used to reverse transcribe the RNA input (about 0.5 to 1 ug). Amplification of TCR beta CDR3 by immunoSEQ multiplex PCR spanned 54 Vbeta and 13 Jbeta. TCRdb reprocessed the immunoSEQ multiplex PCR reads via MiXCR and lists one record per CDR3 protein. The data show roughly 76,000 distinct CDR3 sequences, 80% to 95% seen once. Study observations and caveats: There were over 15 Susac-specific public clones in total CD8+ repertoires and several in CD8+ TEMRA repertoires.

The table lists this clonotype with a count of one. Its antigen remains unknown. J lost 1 base, V lost 3 bases, and 6 bases had no gene match. The CDR3 is made up of 16 amino acids. The germline gives CDR1 SGDLS, CDR2 YYNGEE. The receptor's source is a human donor with Susac syndrome. The specimen sequenced was CD8+ T cells from PBMCs. The gene calls are TRBV9 and TRBJ1-1; 10 bases map to TRBD1. This chain's CDR3 is CASSAPRDRGNTEAFF. The DNA of the CDR3 is TGTGCCAGCAGCGCCCCTCGGGACAGGGGGAACACTGAAGCTTTCTTT.